Listed below are T cell receptor beta chains from one sample, sequenced in a study of somatic mutations in cytotoxic T cells in rheumatoid arthritis. TCRdb keeps only in-frame clones here, not all; method: immunoSEQ multiplex PCR. The sample has some 21,000 clones, 65% to 85% seen once. The sequencing sample was made of CD8+ T cells sorted from blood. The receptors stem from an adult with rheumatoid arthritis. CDR3s include the opening cysteine and the closing phenylalanine or tryptophan. The D gene is left open where the match is weak. Clone size, where shown, is once, few, many, or a class for clones that have expanded.

>.|17|TRBV23-1|TRBJ1-5|.
TGCGCCAGCAGTCGGCGGACAGAGGGTTATAGCAATCAGCCCCAGCATTTT
CASSRRTEGYSNQPQHF
>.|11|TRBV20-1|TRBJ1-2|.
TGCAGTGCTAGCGTGATCTTCGGCTACACCTTC
CSASVIFGYTF
>.|17|TRBV2|TRBJ2-1|.
TGTGCCAGCAGTGAAGAGGGGGAAACTTCCCTTTCCAATGAGCAGTTCTTC
CASSEEGETSLSNEQFF
>TRBD1|16|TRBV6-5|TRBJ1-1|few
TGTGCCAGCAGTTACTCGCGGGACAGGGGGAACACTGAAGCTTTCTTT
CASSYSRDRGNTEAFF
>.|15|TRBV7-9|TRBJ2-1|.
TGTGCCAGCAGCTCCCCGAACACCCCTCCTTATGAGCAGTTCTTC
CASSSPNTPPYEQFF
>TRBD2|17|TRBV6-1|TRBJ2-5|.
TGTGCCAGCAGTGAAATTAAGGAGCGGGGGGCCGAAGAGACCCAGTACTTC
CASSEIKERGAEETQYF
>TRBD2|19|TRBV2|TRBJ2-1|.
TGTGCCAGCAGTGAAGCGCGGGGGGTAGGCCCCGTCTCCTACAATGAGCAGTTCTTC
CASSEARGVGPVSYNEQFF
>.|14|TRBV5-1|TRBJ2-1|.
TGCGCCAGCAGCTTAATGGACCAATTCAATGAGCAGTTCTTC
CASSLMDQFNEQFF
>.|17|TRBV30|TRBJ1-5|.
TGTGCCTGGAGTGTACTGGGCAGATTATATAGCAATCAGCCCCAGCATTTT
CAWSVLGRLYSNQPQHF
>.|15|TRBV7-8|TRBJ1-1|.
TGTGCCAGCAGTCAAGAGCAGGGGAGGTGGACTGAAGCTTTCTTT
CASSQEQGRWTEAFF
>.|17|TRBV11-2|TRBJ2-3|.
TGTGCCAGCAGCTCCGATGGGGGGGACACGAACACAGATACGCAGTATTTT
CASSSDGGDTNTDTQYF
>TRBD1|17|TRBV9|TRBJ1-2|.
TGTGCCAGCAGCACACAGAGGGGGCCCGCCCCCAACTATGGCTACACCTTC
CASSTQRGPAPNYGYTF
>.|17|TRBV9|TRBJ1-3|.
TGTGCCAGCAGCGACTCGTTGGTCGGGCCCTCTGGAAACACCATATATTTT
CASSDSLVGPSGNTIYF
>.|15|TRBV7-9|TRBJ1-4|.
TGTGCCAGCAGCTTGATGGACCTAACTAATGAAAAACTGTTTTTT
CASSLMDLTNEKLFF
>TRBD2|15|TRBV7-2|TRBJ2-2|.
TGTGCCAGCAGCTCGGGACTAGCCTTGGTCGGGGAGCTGTTTTTT
CASSSGLALVGELFF
>.|17|TRBV4-2|TRBJ2-2|.
TGTGCCAGCAGCCAAGATCCGTCGGGGGCCCCGGCCGGGGAGCTGTTTTTT
CASSQDPSGAPAGELFF
>TRBD1|15|TRBV6-1|TRBJ1-1|few
TGTGCCAGCAGTGAAGAGGACAGGACTAACACTGAAGCTTTCTTT
CASSEEDRTNTEAFF
>TRBD2|18|TRBV6-1|TRBJ2-1|.
TGTGCCAGCAGTGATTACGCTAGCGGGGGCTATATTTACAATGAGCAGTTCTTC
CASSDYASGGYIYNEQFF
>.|13|TRBV13|TRBJ2-7|few
TGTGCCAGCAATGGAGGGCAGAGCTACGAGCAGTACTTC
CASNGGQSYEQYF
>TRBD1|14|TRBV10-3|TRBJ2-7|.
TGTGCCGGCGCTACGGGACAGGGGGCCTACGAGCAGTACTTC
CAGATGQGAYEQYF
>.|14|TRBV7-6|TRBJ2-3|.
TGTGCCAGCAGCTGGGGGGGCGGCCAAGATACGCAGTATTTT
CASSWGGGQDTQYF
>.|17|TRBV2|TRBJ1-1|.
TGTGCCAGCAGTCCCCCAGGGGTTAGGCAATTGAACACTGAAGCTTTCTTT
CASSPPGVRQLNTEAFF
>TRBD2|15|TRBV27|TRBJ2-7|.
TGTGCCAGCAGTTACACTAGCGGGGGCTACTACGAGCAGTACTTC
CASSYTSGGYYEQYF
>.|15|TRBV4-2|TRBJ1-4|.
TGTGCCAGCAGCCCCAATCCGGGGGAAGGTGAAAAACTGTTTTTT
CASSPNPGEGEKLFF
>TRBD2|14|TRBV2|TRBJ2-5|.
TGTGCCAGCAGTGAGTTACTAGCGAAAGAGACCCAGTACTTC
CASSELLAKETQYF
>.|15|TRBV5-1|TRBJ2-5|.
TGCGCCAGCAACCTATCCCCGGCAGGGGAAGAGACCCAGTACTTC
CASNLSPAGEETQYF
>TRBD1|13|TRBV5-1|TRBJ2-1|.
TGCGCCAGCAGCAAGACAGGGACCGATGAGCAGTTCTTC
CASSKTGTDEQFF
>TRBD2|18|TRBV7-7|TRBJ2-1|.
TGTGCCAGCAGCCCGGGTCTCGGGCTAGCGGGGGGGTACAATGAGCAGTTCTTC
CASSPGLGLAGGYNEQFF